This T cell receptor beta chain was retrieved from a study of T cell repertoires in cytomegalovirus infection. Study summary: Researchers turned to recently identified HLA-C-restricted CMV epitopes as well as well-studied HLA-B-restricted ones. Evidence of both CMV infection and a matching HLA type came from public TCR beta signatures.

TCRdb re-analysed the reads in MiXCR, keeping a single row per CDR3 protein. This table has about 700,000 distinct CDR3 sequences, roughly 33% appearing once. Study-level results: The cumulative frequency of public TCR beta families distinguished individuals who carried CMV together with the relevant HLA. HLA-C-restricted CMV-specific TCR beta clonotypes were dominant in the ex vivo response.

As for this clonotype: Its cognate antigen is unknown.

The TCR sequence derives from a human donor in good health (CMV status not recorded). Some clones in this sample may be carry-over from other donors' samples. Sequencing used cultured PBMCs, obtained from culture after CMV antigen stimulation.

The CDR3 loop reads CASSVLAGGLNEQFF. CDR3 bases: TGTGCCAGTAGTGTACTAGCGGGAGGGTTGAATGAGCAGTTCTTC. This chain connects TRBV19 to TRBJ2-1; 13 nucleotides match TRBD2. Germline loops: CDR1 LNHDA, CDR2 SQIVND (reference sequence). The CDR3 has 15 residues. V lost 5 bases and J lost 7; bases outside the gene matches: 5.